These T cell receptor beta chains were read from a single sample in a study of patients and donors after allogeneic stem cell transplantation. MiXCR was run by TCRdb on the RT-PCR reads, yielding one entry per CDR3 protein. The sample shows 800,000 to 1,000,000 distinct CDR3 sequences, about a sixth of them seen only once. Sequencing was done on a sample of blood, either unsorted or a sorted T cell fraction (not recorded which). The receptors here all came from a human donor who was either an allogeneic HSCT recipient or a stem cell or donor lymphocyte infusion donor (not recorded which). It is not recorded whose cells these are; they may come from a transplant donor. The CDR3 runs from the conserved cysteine through the conserved F or W. The order of the fields is clone size, D gene, CDR3 length, V gene, J gene, CDR3 DNA, CDR3 protein. D genes are given only for firm matches. Only part of the rows carry a size: once, few, many, or a class if the clone is expanded.

>many|-|10|TRBV20-1|TRBJ1-2
TGCAGTGCCGATGTTCACGGCTACACCTTC
CSADVHGYTF
>few|-|13|TRBV29-1|TRBJ1-1
TGCAGCGTTGACAGAACAGGTATTACTGAAGCTTTCTTT
CSVDRTGITEAFF
>-|-|14|TRBV20-1|TRBJ1-2
TGCAGTGCTAGAGCGTACAGGGATGACTATGGCTACACCTTC
CSARAYRDDYGYTF
>few|TRBD2|15|TRBV12-3/TRBV12-4|TRBJ2-3
TGTGCCAGCACTATCGGACTAGCCTCCGCAGATACGCAGTATTTT
CASTIGLASADTQYF
>-|-|16|TRBV29-1|TRBJ2-1
TGCAGCGTTGACGGGGGAATTGGGCGGTCTTACAATGAGCAGTTCTTC
CSVDGGIGRSYNEQFF
>few|-|15|TRBV2|TRBJ1-4
TGTGCCAGCAGTGACAGCCCCTCAACTAATGAAAAACTGTTTTTT
CASSDSPSTNEKLFF
>-|-|12|TRBV6-2/TRBV6-3|TRBJ2-7
TGTGCCAGCATAGGGCTAAGCTACGAGCAGTACTTC
CASIGLSYEQYF
>-|-|13|TRBV27|TRBJ1-1
TGTGCCAGCAGAGGGTGGCGGTCCACTGAAGCTTTCTTT
CASRGWRSTEAFF
>-|TRBD2|13|TRBV20-1|TRBJ2-1
TGCGTGACCCGGGGGGAATTTAACAATGAGCAGTTCTTC
CVTRGEFNNEQFF
>many|-|11|TRBV29-1|TRBJ1-2
TGCAGCGTGCCCGGGAGAATGGGCTACACCTTC
CSVPGRMGYTF
>-|TRBD1|14|TRBV6-5|TRBJ2-2
TGTGCCAGCAGTTACTTTCCTGGACAGGGGAAGCTGTTTTTT
CASSYFPGQGKLFF